These 27 T cell receptor beta chains originate from one sample sequenced in a study of blood T cell repertoires in COVID-19. The assay was immunoSEQ multiplex PCR, and TCRdb's table has in-frame clones only and misses some. The repertoire consists of some 200,000 clones, with around 94% occurring once and the leading ten covering around 0.8%. Sequences were obtained from peripheral blood. Receptors were obtained from a man aged 25-45 years with COVID-19, enrolled during active disease.

The J gene is TRBJ1-2, the V gene TRBV13; tentatively, D is TRBD1 (6 bases). CDR3 length: 16 amino acids. The V and J ends lost 4 bases and 0 bases respectively, with 15 bases between them. Germline CDR1 and CDR2: PRHDT and FYEKMQ (reference sequence). CDR3 in DNA: TGTGCCAGCAGCTCCTTTTGGACAGAGCCTAACTATGGCTACACCTTC. This translates into CASSSFWTEPNYGYTF. Variable domain in full (rest from reference TRBV13 and TRBJ1-2): AAGVIQSPRHLIKEKRETATLKCYPIPRHDTVYWYQQGPGQDPQFLISFYEKMQSDKGSIPDRFSAQQFSDYHSELNMSSLELGDSALYFCASSSFWTEPNYGYTFGSGTRLTVV.

The chain combines TRBV5-6 with TRBJ1-5; 11 bases are a match to TRBD1. The CDR3 is 17 amino acids. V lost 4 bases to trimming and J lost 7 bases; unmatched junction nucleotides: 13. The germline CDR1 and CDR2 sequences are SGHDT and YYEEEE. The CDR3 here is CASSLRLGQGAGQPQHF. CDR3 sequence (DNA): TGTGCCAGCAGCCTGAGGCTCGGACAGGGGGCCGGGCAGCCCCAGCATTTT.

This clone was counted once. The chain is built from TRBV4-1 and TRBJ1-1, with D possibly TRBD1 on 5 matching bases. The CDR3 extends over 14 amino acids. Germline values: CDR1 MGHRA, CDR2 YSYEKL. V dropped 2 bases and J dropped 4 bases, with 11 bases sitting between them. The CDR3 region is CASSQTRDFTEAFF. The CDR3 DNA sequence: TGCGCCAGCAGCCAAACCAGGGATTTCACTGAAGCTTTCTTT.

The chain links TRBV11-3 to TRBJ1-1; maybe TRBD1 (5 bases). The germline V and J ends were trimmed by 3 bases and 8 bases, with 13 bases remaining between them. Germline lookup yields CDR1 SGHNT and CDR2 YENEEA. The length of the CDR3 is 13 residues. The CDR3 region is CASSFGGYTEAFF. The CDR3 nucleotides read TGTGCCAGCAGCTTCGGGGGTTATACCGAAGCTTTCTTT.

The gene calls are TRBV11-2 and TRBJ2-7; no definite D call. The CDR3 sequence is 15 residues long. Per germline, CDR1 SGHAT and CDR2 FQNNGV. V was cut by 0 bases and J by 3 bases, with 12 bases left in between. DNA of the CDR3: TGTGCCAGCAGCTTAGAGGCGGTCAGAAGCTACGAGCAGTACTTC. Translation: CASSLEAVRSYEQYF.

V gene TRBV12-3 or TRBV12-4 combines with J gene TRBJ1-1, with D possibly TRBD1 on 6 matching bases. V was cut by 3 bases and J by 4 bases, with 6 bases left in between. The CDR3 is 12 residues long. The CDR3 nucleotides read TGTGCCAGCAGTTTGGGGGCCACTGAAGCTTTCTTT. This sequence encodes CASSLGATEAFF.

The chain recombines TRBV4-1 with TRBJ1-1, with TRBD1 identical over 10 bases. CDR3 length: 15 residues. In germline, CDR1 is MGHRA, CDR2 YSYEKL. The V segment lost 3 bases and the J segment 6 bases; nucleotides outside the gene matches: 7. The CDR3 DNA reads TGCGCCAGCAGCCAGGAGGGACAGGGGAGAGCTGAAGCTTTCTTT. Its protein product is CASSQEGQGRAEAFF.

The chain joins TRBV30 to TRBJ1-2; D might be TRBD1 (5 bases). V was trimmed by 5 bases and J by 2 bases, leaving 12 bases between them. Germline CDR1 reads GTSNPN; CDR2 reads SVGIG (reference sequence). The CDR3 runs to 13 residues. CDR3 in DNA: TGTGCCTGGGACTGGGGCAGAAACTATGGCTACACCTTC. Its translation: CAWDWGRNYGYTF.

The V and J genes are TRBV7-6 and TRBJ2-7; D is perhaps TRBD2 (6 bases). Deletions cut 1 base from V and 4 bases from J, with 17 bases between. Germline assignment: CDR1 SGHVS and CDR2 FNYEAQ. The CDR3 length is 16 residues. This CDR3 reads CASSLGVQGGKYEQYF. In DNA, the CDR3 is TGTGCCAGCAGCTTAGGTGTCCAGGGAGGAAAATACGAGCAGTACTTC.

The gene calls are TRBV19 and TRBJ2-7; D possibly corresponds to TRBD1 (6 bases). This CDR3 contains 14 residues. CDR1 is LNHDA, CDR2 SQIVND, per germline (reference sequence). V lost 3 bases to trimming and J lost 0 bases, with 9 bases between them. The CDR3 is CASSIQGSSYEQYF. DNA for the CDR3: TGTGCCAGTAGTATCCAGGGGAGCTCCTACGAGCAGTACTTC.

This chain uses TRBV5-1 with TRBJ1-1, with D possibly TRBD1 on 6 matching bases. Trimming left V 4 bases short and J 4 bases short, with 14 bases between. CDR3 length: 14 residues. CDR1 and CDR2 from the germline V gene are SGHRS and YFSETQ. The CDR3 bases are TGCGCCAGCAGCCCAGACAGGACGCGCACTGAAGCTTTCTTT. Its translation: CASSPDRTRTEAFF.

CDR3 residues: CASSLWGGANGYTF. In DNA form, the CDR3 reads TGTGCCAGCAGCTTGTGGGGAGGGGCGAATGGCTACACCTTC. The V gene is TRBV5-4, the J gene TRBJ1-2, with TRBD1 as a possible D gene (5 bases). Germline V gene sequence: CDR1 SGHNT, CDR2 YYREEE (reference sequence). The CDR3 covers 14 residues. V lost 1 base and J lost 6, with 13 bases in between. The full variable domain, completed using reference TRBV5-4 and TRBJ1-2, is ETGVTQSPTHLIKTRGQQVTLRCSSQSGHNTVSWYQQALGQGPQFIFQYYREEENGRGNFPPRFSGLQFPNYSSELNVNALELDDSALYLCASSLWGGANGYTFGSGTRLTVV.

This sequence joins TRBV27 and TRBJ2-1; 7 bases align to TRBD2. V gave up 5 bases and J gave up 5 bases; unmatched junction bases: 6. The CDR3 runs 14 residues. Germline V gene data show CDR1 as MNHEY and CDR2 as SMNVEV (reference sequence). The CDR3 region is CASSQRAGNNEQFF. CDR3 in DNA: TGTGCCAGCAGTCAGAGAGCGGGGAACAATGAGCAGTTCTTC.

The chain employs TRBV6-5 and TRBJ1-5; the D is unclear. The CDR3 consists of 14 residues. Germline assignment: CDR1 MNHEY and CDR2 SVGAGI. V dropped 0 bases and J dropped 5 bases, with 8 bases sitting between them. The chain's CDR3 is CASSYSSRYQPQHF. The DNA of the CDR3 is TGTGCCAGCAGTTACTCGAGCCGGTATCAGCCCCAGCATTTT.

In its sample, this clone was seen a few times. This chain links TRBV3-1 (or the pseudogene TRBV3-2) with TRBJ2-1, with 8 positions matching TRBD2. The J segment lost 3 bases and the V segment lost 0 bases, leaving 7 bases of the junction unmatched. The germline V gene encodes CDR1 LGHDT and CDR2 YNNKEL (reference sequence). There are 17 residues in the CDR3. The DNA of the CDR3 is TGTGCCAGCAGCCAAGATCGCAGCGGGGGCTACTACAATGAGCAGTTCTTC. This codes for CASSQDRSGGYYNEQFF.

This sequence joins TRBV19 and TRBJ2-1; 7 bases agree with TRBD1. J lost 8 bases, V lost 9 bases, and 10 bases had no gene match. This CDR3 has 13 residues. Germline CDR1 reads LNHDA; CDR2 reads SQIVND (reference sequence). The CDR3: CASLRQGDHEQFF. DNA of the CDR3: TGTGCCAGCTTGAGACAGGGAGACCATGAGCAGTTCTTC.

The V gene is TRBV11-2, the J gene TRBJ1-1, with D possibly matching TRBD1 (5 bases). The V end lost 0 bases, the J end lost 1 base, and 21 bases lay between the germline ends. Germline CDR1 reads SGHAT; CDR2 reads FQNNGV. This CDR3 has 19 amino acids. CDR3 coding DNA: TGTGCCAGCAGCTTAGACCCCGGGGGGAGGGGCGGCGGGAACACTGAAGCTTTCTTT. This sequence encodes CASSLDPGGRGGGNTEAFF.

This clone was observed once. The chain couples TRBV3-1 (or the pseudogene TRBV3-2) to TRBJ2-2; TRBD1 matches at 9 bases. CDR3 length: 16 residues. J was trimmed by 7 bases and V by 4 bases; bases with no gene match: 10. Germline V gives CDR1 LGHDT, CDR2 YNNKEL (reference sequence). CDR3 protein: CASSPGTGIMGGELFF. Here the CDR3 DNA reads TGTGCCAGCAGCCCCGGGACAGGGATTATGGGCGGGGAGCTGTTTTTT.

The V and J genes are TRBV7-3 and TRBJ2-1, with 9 positions matching TRBD1. V gave up 4 bases and J gave up 7 bases; unmatched junction bases: 5. This CDR3 has 14 amino acids. The germline gives CDR1 SGHTA, CDR2 FQGTGA. In DNA form, the CDR3 reads TGTGCCAGCAGCTACGCTGGACAGGGGAATGAGCAGTTCTTC. Translating it yields CASSYAGQGNEQFF.

To note about this clone: Distinct nucleotide sequences in the sample also encode this CDR3. This sequence joins TRBV9 and TRBJ2-3, with TRBD2 matching over 12 bases. CDR1 SGDLS and CDR2 YYNGEE come from the germline V gene. Losses at the gene ends were 3 bases for V and 3 bases for J; bases not matched to a gene: 2. The CDR3 consists of 15 residues. CDR3 residues: CASSETSGGTDTQYF. The CDR3 region has the DNA TGTGCCAGCAGCGAAACTAGCGGGGGGACAGATACGCAGTATTTT.

V and J are TRBV7-9 and TRBJ2-2; D ambiguous. The V and J ends lost 6 bases and 1 base respectively, with 9 bases between them. Germline-derived CDR1 and CDR2 are SEHNR and FQNEAQ (reference sequence). The CDR3 loop spans 14 amino acids. In DNA, the CDR3 is TGTGCCAGCAGGAGGCCGGGGAACACCGGGGAGCTGTTTTTT. Its translation: CASRRPGNTGELFF.

The V and J genes are TRBV9 and TRBJ1-2; 7 nucleotides line up with TRBD1. The CDR3 loop spans 16 amino acids. The V gene end was trimmed by 2 bases and the J gene end by 4 bases; junction bases not matched to a gene: 11. CDR1 is SGDLS, CDR2 YYNGEE, per germline. The CDR3, as DNA: TGTGCCAGCAGCGTCCAGACAGGGTTGGGAGGCTATGGCTACACCTTC. Translation: CASSVQTGLGGYGYTF.

The V call is TRBV4-1, the J call TRBJ2-5, with TRBD1 matching over 8 bases. V was clipped by 3 bases and J by 2 bases; unmatched bases: 5. The germline CDR1 and CDR2 sequences are MGHRA and YSYEKL. The CDR3 loop spans 15 amino acids. CDR3 nucleotide sequence: TGCGCCAGCAGCCAGAATCACAGGGGGCAAGAGACCCAGTACTTC. It yields the protein CASSQNHRGQETQYF.

The chain carries TRBV27 and TRBJ1-6, with 7 positions matching TRBD1. V gave up 5 bases and J gave up 7 bases; unmatched junction bases: 11. The germline V gene encodes CDR1 MNHEY and CDR2 SMNVEV (reference sequence). This CDR3 is built from 16 residues. CDR3 protein: CASSAKQGLRNSPLHF. The CDR3 DNA reads as TGTGCCAGCAGTGCGAAACAGGGGTTAAGGAATTCACCCCTCCACTTT.

V and J are TRBV2 and TRBJ1-5, with D maybe TRBD1 (5 bases). The CDR3 length is 15 residues. The V gene lost 0 bases and the J gene lost 4 bases, with 10 bases spanning the gap. The germline V gene encodes CDR1 SNHLY and CDR2 FYNNEI. This CDR3 is CASSEASGYNQPQHF. CDR3 DNA sequence: TGTGCCAGCAGTGAAGCGTCAGGGTATAATCAGCCCCAGCATTTT.

The chain employs TRBV5-6 and TRBJ2-7; TRBD1 agrees at 7 bases. V shed 4 bases and J 0 bases; nucleotides not matched to a gene: 10. This CDR3 contains 16 residues. Germline V CDR1 and CDR2: SGHDT, YYEEEE. CDR3 sequence: CASSTPGTASSYEQYF. In DNA form, the CDR3 reads TGTGCCAGCAGCACCCCCGGGACAGCGAGCTCCTACGAGCAGTACTTC.

The chain is built from TRBV27 and TRBJ2-3; TRBD2 is a possible D gene (6 bases). V was cut by 7 bases and J by 2 bases, with 16 bases left in between. The germline V gene has CDR1 MNHEY and CDR2 SMNVEV (reference sequence). CDR3 length: 15 residues. Written as DNA, the CDR3 is TGTGCCAGCACCAAAGATGGACTAAACACAGATACGCAGTATTTT. Protein: CASTKDGLNTDTQYF.